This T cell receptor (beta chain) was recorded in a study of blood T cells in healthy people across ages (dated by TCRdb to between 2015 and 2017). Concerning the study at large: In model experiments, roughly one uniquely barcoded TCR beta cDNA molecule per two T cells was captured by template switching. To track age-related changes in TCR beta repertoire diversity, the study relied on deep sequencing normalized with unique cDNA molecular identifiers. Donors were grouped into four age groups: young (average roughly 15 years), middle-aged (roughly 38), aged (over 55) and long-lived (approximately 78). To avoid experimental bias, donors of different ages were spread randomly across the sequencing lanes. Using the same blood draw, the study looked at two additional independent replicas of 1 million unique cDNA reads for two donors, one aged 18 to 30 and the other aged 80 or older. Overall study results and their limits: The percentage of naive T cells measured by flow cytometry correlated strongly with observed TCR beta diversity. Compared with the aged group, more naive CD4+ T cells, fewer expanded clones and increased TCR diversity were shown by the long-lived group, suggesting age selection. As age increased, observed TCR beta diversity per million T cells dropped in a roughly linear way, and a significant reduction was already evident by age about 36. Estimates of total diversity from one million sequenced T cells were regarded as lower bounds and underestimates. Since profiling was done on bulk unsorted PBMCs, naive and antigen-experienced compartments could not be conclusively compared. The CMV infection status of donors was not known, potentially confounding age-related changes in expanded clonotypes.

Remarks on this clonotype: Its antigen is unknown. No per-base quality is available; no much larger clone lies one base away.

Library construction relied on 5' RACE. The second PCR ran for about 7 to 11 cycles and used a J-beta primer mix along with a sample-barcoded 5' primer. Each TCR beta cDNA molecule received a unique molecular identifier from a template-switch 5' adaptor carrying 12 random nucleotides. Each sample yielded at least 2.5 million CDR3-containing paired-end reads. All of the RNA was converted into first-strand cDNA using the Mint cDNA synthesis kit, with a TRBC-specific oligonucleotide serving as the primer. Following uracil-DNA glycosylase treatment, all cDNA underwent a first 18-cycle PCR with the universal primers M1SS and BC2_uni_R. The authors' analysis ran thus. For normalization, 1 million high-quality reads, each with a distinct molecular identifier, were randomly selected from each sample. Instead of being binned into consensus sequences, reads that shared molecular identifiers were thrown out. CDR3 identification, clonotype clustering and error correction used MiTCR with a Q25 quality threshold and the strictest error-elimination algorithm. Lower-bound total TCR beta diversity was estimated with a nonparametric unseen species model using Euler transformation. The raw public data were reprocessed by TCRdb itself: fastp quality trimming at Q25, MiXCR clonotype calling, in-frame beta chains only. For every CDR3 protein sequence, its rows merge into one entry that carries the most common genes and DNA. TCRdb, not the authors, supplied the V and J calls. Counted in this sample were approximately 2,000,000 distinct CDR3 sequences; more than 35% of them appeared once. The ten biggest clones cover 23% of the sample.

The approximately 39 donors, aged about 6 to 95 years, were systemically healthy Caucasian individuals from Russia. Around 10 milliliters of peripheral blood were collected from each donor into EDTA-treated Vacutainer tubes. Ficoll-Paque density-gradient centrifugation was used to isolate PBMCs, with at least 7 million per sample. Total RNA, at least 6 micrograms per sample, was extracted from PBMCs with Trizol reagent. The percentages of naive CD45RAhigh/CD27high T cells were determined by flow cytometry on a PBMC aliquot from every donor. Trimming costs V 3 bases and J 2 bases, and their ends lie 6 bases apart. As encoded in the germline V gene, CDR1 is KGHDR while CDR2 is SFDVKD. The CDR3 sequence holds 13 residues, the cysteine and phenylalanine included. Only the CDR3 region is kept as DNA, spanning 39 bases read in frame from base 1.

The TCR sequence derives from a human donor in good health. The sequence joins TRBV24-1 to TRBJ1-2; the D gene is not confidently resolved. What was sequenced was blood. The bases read TGTGCCACCAGTGATCCACTAAACTATGGCTACACCTTC. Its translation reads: CATSDPLNYGYTF.